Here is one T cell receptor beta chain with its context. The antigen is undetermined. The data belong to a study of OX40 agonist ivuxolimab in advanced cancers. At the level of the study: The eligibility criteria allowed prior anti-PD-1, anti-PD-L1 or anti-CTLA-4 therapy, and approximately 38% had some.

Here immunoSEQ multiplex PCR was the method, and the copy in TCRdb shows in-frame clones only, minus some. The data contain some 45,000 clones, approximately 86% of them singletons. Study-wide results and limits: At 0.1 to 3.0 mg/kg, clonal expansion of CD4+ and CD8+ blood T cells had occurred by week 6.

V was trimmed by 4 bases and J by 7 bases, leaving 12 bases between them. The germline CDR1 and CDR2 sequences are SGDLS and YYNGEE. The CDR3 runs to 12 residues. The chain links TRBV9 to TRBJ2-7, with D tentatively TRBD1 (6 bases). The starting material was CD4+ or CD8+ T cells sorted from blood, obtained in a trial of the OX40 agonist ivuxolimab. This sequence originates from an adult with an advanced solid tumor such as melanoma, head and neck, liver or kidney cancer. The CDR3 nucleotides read TGTGCCAGCAGCTATGACGGGACAGAGCAGTACTTC. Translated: CASSYDGTEQYF.